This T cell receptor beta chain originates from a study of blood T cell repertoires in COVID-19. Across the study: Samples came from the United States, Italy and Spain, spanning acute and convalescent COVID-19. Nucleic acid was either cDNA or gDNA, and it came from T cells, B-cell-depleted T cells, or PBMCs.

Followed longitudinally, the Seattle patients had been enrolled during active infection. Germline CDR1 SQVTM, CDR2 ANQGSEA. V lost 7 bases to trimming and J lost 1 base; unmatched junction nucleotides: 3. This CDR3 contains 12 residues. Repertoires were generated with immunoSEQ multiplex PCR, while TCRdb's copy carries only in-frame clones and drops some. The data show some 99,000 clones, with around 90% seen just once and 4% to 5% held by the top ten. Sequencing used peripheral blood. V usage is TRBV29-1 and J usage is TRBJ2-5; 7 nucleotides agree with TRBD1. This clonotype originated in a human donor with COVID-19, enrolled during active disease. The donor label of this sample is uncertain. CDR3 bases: TGCAGCGGGGGACAGCTCCAAGAGACCCAGTACTTC. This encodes CSGGQLQETQYF.